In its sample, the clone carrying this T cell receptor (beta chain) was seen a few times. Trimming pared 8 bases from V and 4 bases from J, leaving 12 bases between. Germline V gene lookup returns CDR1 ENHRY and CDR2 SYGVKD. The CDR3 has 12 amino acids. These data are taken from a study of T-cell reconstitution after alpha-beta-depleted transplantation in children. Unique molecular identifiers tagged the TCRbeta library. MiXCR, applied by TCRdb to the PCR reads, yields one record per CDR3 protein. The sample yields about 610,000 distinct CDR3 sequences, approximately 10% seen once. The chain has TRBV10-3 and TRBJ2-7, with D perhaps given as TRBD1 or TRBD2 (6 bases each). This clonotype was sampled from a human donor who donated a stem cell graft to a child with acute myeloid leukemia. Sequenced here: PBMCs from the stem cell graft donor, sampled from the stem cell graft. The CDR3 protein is CAIRGGTYEQYF. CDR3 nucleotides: TGTGCCATCCGGGGCGGGACATACGAGCAGTACTTC.